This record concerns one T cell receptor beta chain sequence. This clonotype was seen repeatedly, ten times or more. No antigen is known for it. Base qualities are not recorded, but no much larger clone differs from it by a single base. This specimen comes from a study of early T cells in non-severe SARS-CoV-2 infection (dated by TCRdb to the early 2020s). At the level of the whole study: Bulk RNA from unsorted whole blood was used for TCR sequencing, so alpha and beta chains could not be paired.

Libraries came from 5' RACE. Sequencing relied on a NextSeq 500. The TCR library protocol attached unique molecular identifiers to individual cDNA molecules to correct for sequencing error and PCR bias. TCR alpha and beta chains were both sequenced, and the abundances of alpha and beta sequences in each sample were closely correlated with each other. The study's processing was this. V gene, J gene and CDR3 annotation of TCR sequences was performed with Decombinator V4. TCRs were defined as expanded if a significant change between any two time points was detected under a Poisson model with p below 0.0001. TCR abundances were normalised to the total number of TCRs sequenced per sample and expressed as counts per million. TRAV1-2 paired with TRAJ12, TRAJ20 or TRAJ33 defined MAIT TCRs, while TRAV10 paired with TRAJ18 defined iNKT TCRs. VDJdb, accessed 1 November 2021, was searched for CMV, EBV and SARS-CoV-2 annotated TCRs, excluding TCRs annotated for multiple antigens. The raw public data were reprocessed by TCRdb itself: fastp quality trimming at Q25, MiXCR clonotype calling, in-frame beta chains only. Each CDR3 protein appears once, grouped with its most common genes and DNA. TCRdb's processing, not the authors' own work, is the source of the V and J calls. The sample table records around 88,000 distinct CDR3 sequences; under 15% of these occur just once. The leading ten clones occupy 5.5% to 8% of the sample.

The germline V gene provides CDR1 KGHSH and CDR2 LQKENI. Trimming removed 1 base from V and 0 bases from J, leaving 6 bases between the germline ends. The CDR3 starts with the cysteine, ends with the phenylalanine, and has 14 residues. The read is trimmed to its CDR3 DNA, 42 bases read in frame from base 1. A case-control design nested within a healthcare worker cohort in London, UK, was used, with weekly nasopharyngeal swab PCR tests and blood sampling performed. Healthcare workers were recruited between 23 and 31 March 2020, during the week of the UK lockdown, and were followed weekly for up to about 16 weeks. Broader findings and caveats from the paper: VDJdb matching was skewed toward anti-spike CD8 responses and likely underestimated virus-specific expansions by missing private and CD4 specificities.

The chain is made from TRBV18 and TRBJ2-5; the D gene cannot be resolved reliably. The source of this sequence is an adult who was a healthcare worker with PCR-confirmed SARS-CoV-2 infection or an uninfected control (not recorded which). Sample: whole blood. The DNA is TGTGCCAGCTCACCACGTAGGGACCAAGAGACCCAGTACTTC. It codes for CASSPRRDQETQYF.